Shown below are 30 T cell receptor beta chains from a single sample sequenced in a study of OX40 agonist ivuxolimab in advanced cancers. The table came from immunoSEQ multiplex PCR; TCRdb's copy has only in-frame clones and leaves some out. The data hold about 64,000 clones, with 75% to 95% observed a single time. Source: CD4+ or CD8+ T cells sorted from blood, taken in a trial of the OX40 agonist ivuxolimab. Source of these receptors: an adult with an advanced solid tumor such as melanoma, head and neck, liver or kidney cancer.

This clone has a single count. Here the CDR3 reads CASSPLKITDTQYF. DNA for the CDR3: TGTGCCAGCTCACCACTAAAGATCACAGATACGCAGTATTTT. The chain carries TRBV18 and TRBJ2-3; the D is unclear. The CDR3 covers 14 residues. Germline CDR1 and CDR2: KGHSH and LQKENI. V lost 1 base to trimming and J lost 2 bases, with 7 bases between them.

This sequence joins TRBV29-1 and TRBJ1-1; TRBD1 agrees at 7 bases. CDR1 and CDR2 from the germline V gene are SQVTM and ANQGSEA. The CDR3 is 14 amino acids. V trimming: 3 bases; J trimming: 5 bases; junction bases outside the gene matches: 9. The CDR3 spells CSVEMTGPGTEAFF. The CDR3 bases are TGCAGCGTTGAGATGACAGGGCCCGGGACTGAAGCTTTCTTT.

The rearrangement links TRBV30 to TRBJ1-5; a weak D match, TRBD1 (5 bases). V lost 3 bases, J lost 8 bases, and 11 bases lay in between. The CDR3 loop spans 12 amino acids. CDR1 and CDR2 from the germline V gene are GTSNPN and SVGIG (reference sequence). The CDR3, as DNA: TGTGCCTGGAGCGGGACGGGTGAGCCCCAGCATTTT. It codes for CAWSGTGEPQHF.

This chain joins TRBV5-8 and TRBJ2-7; 11 bases align to TRBD2. Germline V lookup: CDR1 SGHTS, CDR2 YDEGEE. The J segment lost 4 bases and the V segment lost 2 bases, leaving 5 bases of the junction unmatched. The CDR3 is 15 residues long. The CDR3 nucleotides read TGTGCCAGCAGCTTTTTAGCGGGAGGGCCGTACGAGCAGTACTTC. Its protein is CASSFLAGGPYEQYF. Supplemented by reference TRBV5-8 and TRBJ2-7, the full variable domain reads EAGVTQSPTHLIKTRGQQATLRCSPISGHTSVYWYQQALGLGLQFLLWYDEGEERNRGNFPPRFSGRQFPNYSSELNVNALELEDSALYLCASSFLAGGPYEQYFGPGTRLTVT.

As to this clone: The sample contains more than one DNA sequence encoding this CDR3. The chain uses TRBV5-1 and TRBJ1-5; D ambiguous. V shed 0 bases and J shed 0 bases, with 7 bases lying between them. This CDR3 region has 15 residues. Germline CDR1 reads SGHRS; CDR2 reads YFSETQ. The CDR3 DNA follows: TGCGCCAGCAGCTTGGATGGTAATAGCAATCAGCCCCAGCATTTT. Its protein product is CASSLDGNSNQPQHF. Variable domain in full (rest from reference TRBV5-1 and TRBJ1-5): KAGVTQTPRYLIKTRGQQVTLSCSPISGHRSVSWYQQTPGQGLQFLFEYFSETQRNKGNFPGRFSGRQFSNSRSEMNVSTLELGDSALYLCASSLDGNSNQPQHFGDGTRLSIL.

This clone was recorded only once. The rearrangement joins TRBV5-1 to TRBJ1-1; D remains ambiguous. Germline lookup yields CDR1 SGHRS and CDR2 YFSETQ. The length of the CDR3 is 14 residues. V lost 0 bases, J lost 4 bases, and 10 bases lay in between. The CDR3 nucleotides are TGCGCCAGCAGCTTGGGGTCAGCATCCACTGAAGCTTTCTTT. Its protein is CASSLGSASTEAFF.

The chain carries TRBV2 and TRBJ2-1; the D is unclear. This CDR3 comprises 13 residues. Germline V CDR1 and CDR2: SNHLY, FYNNEI. The V end lost 3 bases, the J end lost 4 bases, and 7 bases lay between the germline ends. The CDR3 is CASSERQYNEQFF. The CDR3 DNA is TGTGCCAGCAGTGAGCGGCAATACAATGAGCAGTTCTTC.

The J gene is TRBJ1-3, the V gene TRBV25-1; D gene ambiguous. The V gene's germline CDR1 is MGHDK and CDR2 SYGVNS. V was shortened by 8 bases and J by 0 bases, with 8 bases between the two germline ends. The CDR3 loop spans 13 amino acids. The CDR3, as DNA: TGTGCCAGCGGAAAGAGCTCTGGAAACACCATATATTTT. This codes for CASGKSSGNTIYF.

The V and J genes are TRBV10-2 and TRBJ2-7; 8 bases map to TRBD2. Per germline, CDR1 WSHSY and CDR2 SAAADI. The CDR3 has 14 residues. The trim removed 6 bases at V and 0 bases at J, leaving 4 bases unmatched. The CDR3 loop is CASRVSGASYEQYF. CDR3 DNA sequence: TGCGCCAGCAGGGTTAGCGGGGCCTCCTACGAGCAGTACTTC.

The V and J genes are TRBV7-2 and TRBJ2-3; a weak D match, TRBD2 (6 bases). CDR3 length: 14 residues. Germline V lookup: CDR1 SGHTA, CDR2 FQGNSA. Trimming shortened V by 3 bases and J by 6 bases, and 13 bases separated the two germline ends. CDR3 protein: CASSLTSIGDTQYF. The DNA for the CDR3 is TGTGCCAGCAGCTTGACTAGTATTGGGGATACGCAGTATTTT.

The chain links TRBV19 to TRBJ2-3; the D is unclear. V lost 5 bases to trimming and J lost 0 bases, with 12 bases between them. The germline CDR1 and CDR2 sequences are LNHDA and SQIVND (reference sequence). This CDR3 has 15 amino acids. The CDR3 sequence: CASSVGAGSTDTQYF. The DNA of the CDR3 is TGTGCCAGTAGTGTAGGCGCCGGGAGCACAGATACGCAGTATTTT.

This rearrangement joins TRBV7-2 to TRBJ2-7; TRBD1 matches at 8 bases. The germline V gene encodes CDR1 SGHTA and CDR2 FQGNSA. J lost 3 bases, V lost 8 bases, and 6 bases had no gene match. This CDR3 region has 13 residues. CDR3 residues: CASGQGTVYEQYF. CDR3 DNA: TGTGCCAGCGGACAGGGAACGGTCTACGAGCAGTACTTC.

The count of this clone is one. The chain links TRBV6-1 to TRBJ2-7, with 8 bases identical to TRBD1. Trimming removed 6 bases from V and 2 bases from J; junction bases left unmatched: 6. Looked up from germline, CDR1 is MNHNS and CDR2 is SASEGT. This CDR3 has 14 amino acids. Here the CDR3 DNA reads TGTGCCAGCAGCCCTAGACAGGGGACCTACGAGCAGTACTTC. It codes for CASSPRQGTYEQYF.

This clone was detected once. The CDR3 region has the DNA TGTGCCAGCGGTGGGGGAGTAGCGGGAGTATACGAGCAGTACTTC. Its translation is CASGGGVAGVYEQYF. This chain connects TRBV6-5 to TRBJ2-7, with 9 positions matching TRBD2. Trimming cost V 8 bases and J 4 bases; bases outside gene matches: 12. This CDR3 is 15 amino acids long. CDR1 and CDR2 (germline): MNHEY, SVGAGI.

J is TRBJ2-7 and V is TRBV7-2, with 16 bases lining up with TRBD2. The V gene's germline CDR1 is SGHTA and CDR2 FQGNSA. Unmatched junction bases numbered 12, after V lost 5 bases and J lost 5 bases. The CDR3 covers 18 residues. CDR3 sequence (DNA): TGTGCCAGCAGCCCTCACCCGGGACTAGCGGGAGGGCCCCACGAGCAGTACTTC. Its protein is CASSPHPGLAGGPHEQYF. Combining the CDR3 with reference TRBV7-2 and TRBJ2-7 gives the whole variable domain GAGVSQSPSNKVTEKGKDVELRCDPISGHTALYWYRQSLGQGLEFLIYFQGNSAPDKSGLPSDRFSAERTGGSVSTLTIQRTQQEDSAVYLCASSPHPGLAGGPHEQYFGPGTRLTVT.

This clone was observed a few times. This rearrangement joins TRBV9 to TRBJ2-5; 10 positions agree with TRBD2. The CDR3 spans 15 residues. J lost 5 bases, V lost 0 bases, and 4 bases had no gene match. The germline CDR1 and CDR2 sequences are SGDLS and YYNGEE. CDR3 amino acids: CASSVGLAGVETQYF. Written as DNA, the CDR3 is TGTGCCAGCAGCGTAGGTCTAGCGGGAGTCGAGACCCAGTACTTC.

The chain couples TRBV11-2 to TRBJ2-7, with 9 bases identical to TRBD1. Trimming took 5 bases from V and 7 from J; bases not matched to a gene: 6. Looked up from germline, CDR1 is SGHAT and CDR2 is FQNNGV. CDR3 length equals 13 residues. CDR3 region: CASSIDRGREQYF. In nucleotides, the CDR3 is TGTGCCAGCAGCATCGACAGGGGGAGGGAGCAGTACTTC. The full variable domain, in which reference TRBV11-2 and TRBJ2-7 provide the parts outside the CDR3, is EAGVAQSPRYKIIEKRQSVAFWCNPISGHATLYWYQQILGQGPKLLIQFQNNGVVDDSQLPKDRFSAERLKGVDSTLKIQPAKLEDSAVYLCASSIDRGREQYFGPGTRLTVT.

The chain combines TRBV5-1 with TRBJ1-5, with 9 positions matching TRBD1. This CDR3 is 15 amino acids long. V shed 4 bases, J shed 4 bases, and the junction held 6 bases outside the gene matches. Per germline, CDR1 SGHRS and CDR2 YFSETQ. CDR3 sequence: CASSPGQGGNQPQHF. The DNA of the CDR3 is TGCGCCAGCAGCCCGGGACAGGGAGGGAATCAGCCCCAGCATTTT.

This chain uses TRBV13 with TRBJ1-1; D is ambiguous. Trimming pared 4 bases from V and 5 bases from J, leaving 5 bases between. The germline V gene has CDR1 PRHDT and CDR2 FYEKMQ (reference sequence). This CDR3 is 11 amino acids long. In DNA form, the CDR3 reads TGTGCCAGCAGCTCACGAACTGAAGCTTTCTTT. Protein: CASSSRTEAFF.

The V and J genes are TRBV7-9 and TRBJ2-5; 7 bases fit TRBD1. V gave up 5 bases and J gave up 4 bases; unmatched junction bases: 7. The CDR3 covers 14 residues. Germline CDR1 is SEHNR and CDR2 is FQNEAQ (reference sequence). The CDR3 sequence is CASSQTGWGETQYF. The CDR3 nucleotides are TGTGCCAGCAGCCAGACAGGGTGGGGAGAGACCCAGTACTTC.

The gene calls are TRBV7-2 and TRBJ2-2, with D possibly being TRBD2 (7 bases). The germline gives CDR1 SGHTA, CDR2 FQGNSA. The V gene lost 1 base and the J gene lost 0 bases, with 12 bases spanning the gap. This CDR3 region has 17 residues. The CDR3 region has the DNA TGTGCCAGCAGCTTAGTCGGGGGGCTAACGAACACCGGGGAGCTGTTTTTT. Its protein product is CASSLVGGLTNTGELFF.

This chain's CDR3 is CASSEMGQGSYEQYF. The CDR3 bases are TGCGCCAGCAGTGAGATGGGACAGGGCTCCTACGAGCAGTACTTC. The chain has TRBV10-1 and TRBJ2-7; 9 nucleotides match TRBD1. There are 15 residues in the CDR3. Germline CDR1 is WNHNN and CDR2 is SYGVQD (reference sequence). V shed 2 bases and J 0 bases; nucleotides not matched to a gene: 2.

About this clone itself: No DNA is shown, since the ends of the CDR3 on it are uncertain; the CDR3 is the one TCRdb lists. V gene TRBV18 combines with J gene TRBJ1-3. Per germline, CDR1 KGHSH and CDR2 LQKENI. The CDR3 region is 16 residues in length, termini included. The CDR3 protein is CASSPLWEQTGNTIYF.

J is TRBJ2-1 and V is TRBV18; the D gene is possibly TRBD2 (5 bases). V dropped 2 bases and J dropped 7 bases, with 12 bases sitting between them. The CDR3 length is 14 residues. The germline V gene has CDR1 KGHSH and CDR2 LQKENI. CDR3 residues: CASSPETGINEQFF. CDR3 coding DNA: TGTGCCAGCTCACCAGAGACGGGAATTAATGAGCAGTTCTTC. Variable domain in full (rest from reference TRBV18 and TRBJ2-1): NAGVMQNPRHLVRRRGQEARLRCSPMKGHSHVYWYRQLPEEGLKFMVYLQKENIIDESGMPKERFSAEFPKEGPSILRIQQVVRGDSAAYFCASSPETGINEQFFGPGTRLTVL.

This clone was seen more than once but under ten times. The chain has TRBV11-2 and TRBJ2-2, with 12 bases that match TRBD2. Germline values: CDR1 SGHAT, CDR2 FQNNGV. The CDR3 is 16 amino acids. V was pared by 1 base and J by 4 bases, with 1 base of the junction left unmatched. CDR3 bases: TGTGCCAGCAGCTTAGGACTAGCGGGAGCCACCGGGGAGCTGTTTTTT. The encoded protein is CASSLGLAGATGELFF.

The chain uses TRBV7-2 and TRBJ2-7; tentative D call: TRBD1 (6 bases). Per germline, CDR1 SGHTA and CDR2 FQGNSA. The CDR3 has 15 amino acids. Trimming removed 1 base at V and 7 bases at J, with 17 bases between. CDR3 sequence: CASSLDQGSTREQYF. The CDR3, as DNA: TGTGCCAGCAGCTTAGATCAGGGGTCCACGCGGGAGCAGTACTTC.

The chain combines TRBV11-3 with TRBJ2-3; tentative D call: TRBD2 (5 bases). The CDR3 has 16 residues. Germline CDR1 SGHNT, CDR2 YENEEA. V was trimmed by 5 bases and J by 5 bases, leaving 20 bases between them. Here the CDR3 DNA reads TGTGCCAGCAGCCCCGGACGCGGAGGAGGTAGAGATACGCAGTATTTT. This encodes CASSPGRGGGRDTQYF.

The V gene is TRBV5-6, the J gene TRBJ2-7; tentatively, D is TRBD1 (5 bases). The V end was cut by 0 bases, the J end by 2 bases, with 12 bases between. The CDR3 spans 15 residues. The germline V gene has CDR1 SGHDT and CDR2 YYEEEE. CDR3: CASSLVFWGAYEQYF. In DNA form, the CDR3 reads TGTGCCAGCAGCTTGGTGTTTTGGGGCGCCTACGAGCAGTACTTC. The full variable domain, its missing parts supplied by reference TRBV5-6 and TRBJ2-7, is DAGVTQSPTHLIKTRGQQVTLRCSPKSGHDTVSWYQQALGQGPQFIFQYYEEEERQRGNFPDRFSGHQFPNYSSELNVNALLLGDSALYLCASSLVFWGAYEQYFGPGTRLTVT.

This clone appeared a few times. The J gene is TRBJ2-7, the V gene TRBV5-1; D unresolved. CDR3 length: 13 residues. Looked up from germline, CDR1 is SGHRS and CDR2 is YFSETQ. The ends were cut back, 1 base at V and 1 base at J, with 6 bases in the middle. The CDR3 nucleotides are TGCGCCAGCAGCTTGTGGCAATCCTACGAGCAGTACTTC. It encodes CASSLWQSYEQYF. The entire variable domain, with the rest obtained from reference TRBV5-1 and TRBJ2-7, is as follows: KAGVTQTPRYLIKTRGQQVTLSCSPISGHRSVSWYQQTPGQGLQFLFEYFSETQRNKGNFPGRFSGRQFSNSRSEMNVSTLELGDSALYLCASSLWQSYEQYFGPGTRLTVT.

The chain carries TRBV11-3 and TRBJ2-7, with a possible D match to TRBD2 (6 bases). V gave up 3 bases and J gave up 4 bases, with 16 bases separating them. The CDR3 contains 15 residues. Germline CDR1 reads SGHNT; CDR2 reads YENEEA. The CDR3 DNA reads as TGTGCCAGCAGCTTTCCTAGCGAGGGAAAATACGAGCAGTACTTC. This sequence encodes CASSFPSEGKYEQYF.